Below are 7 T cell receptor beta chains sequenced from a single sample in a study of blood T cell repertoires in COVID-19. Measured with immunoSEQ multiplex PCR; TCRdb has only the in-frame clones, and not every one. This table holds around 70,000 clones, 65% to 85% found once. Sequencing input: peripheral blood. The receptors shown here come from a woman aged 50 to 65 with acute or convalescent COVID-19.

By sample fraction, this clone is medium-sized. V and J are TRBV3-1 (or the pseudogene TRBV3-2) and TRBJ2-5; TRBD2 agrees at 14 bases. The CDR3 is 16 amino acids. The ends lost 8 bases at V and 4 bases at J; junction bases unmatched: 9. Looked up from germline, CDR1 is LGHDT and CDR2 is YNNKEL (reference sequence). CDR3 nucleotides: TGTGCCAGCCAGGCCGGGACTAGCGGGAGTGGAGAGACCCAGTACTTC. Protein product: CASQAGTSGSGETQYF.

The chain is built from TRBV5-4 and TRBJ2-2; D might be TRBD2 (5 bases). The CDR3 is made up of 12 amino acids. Trimming removed 4 bases from V and 6 bases from J, with 7 bases in between. From germline, CDR1 is SGHNT and CDR2 YYREEE (reference sequence). CDR3 nucleotides: TGTGCCAGCAGCCGGGGAGCCGGGGAGCTGTTTTTT. It codes for CASSRGAGELFF.

This chain joins TRBV3-1 (or the pseudogene TRBV3-2) and TRBJ1-4; 11 nucleotides agree with TRBD1. J was trimmed by 12 bases and V by 7 bases; bases with no gene match: 10. The CDR3 runs to 14 residues. CDR1 and CDR2 from the germline V gene are LGHDT and YNNKEL (reference sequence). The CDR3 bases are TGTGCCAGCAAGAGGGGGACAGGGGGGAGTGAACTGTTTTTT. It yields the protein CASKRGTGGSELFF.

This rearrangement joins TRBV5-6 to TRBJ1-6, with D unclear. V lost 4 bases to trimming and J lost 0 bases, with 5 bases between them. Germline-derived CDR1 and CDR2 are SGHDT and YYEEEE. There are 14 residues in the CDR3. The CDR3 DNA follows: TGTGCCAGCAGCGCCAGCTCCTATAATTCACCCCTCCACTTT. Translating gives CASSASSYNSPLHF.

This clone was seen a few times. V gene TRBV9 combines with J gene TRBJ1-4; the D gene is possibly TRBD1 (5 bases). CDR3 length equals 14 residues. Germline lookup yields CDR1 SGDLS and CDR2 YYNGEE. V was shortened by 6 bases and J by 7 bases, with 16 bases between the two germline ends. As DNA, the CDR3 is TGTGCCAGCACCCGGGACTGGGTCGGTGAAAAACTGTTTTTT. Amino acids: CASTRDWVGEKLFF.

This sequence joins TRBV4-3 and TRBJ1-1, with D hard to call. This CDR3 comprises 14 residues. CDR1 LGHNA and CDR2 YSLEER come from the germline V gene. The V end was cut by 0 bases, the J end by 1 base, with 6 bases between. CDR3 loop: CASSQDTGNTEAFF. The CDR3 DNA is TGCGCCAGCAGCCAAGACACCGGGAACACTGAAGCTTTCTTT.

This chain uses TRBV7-9 with TRBJ1-1; 8 bases agree with TRBD1. With 5 bases clipped from V and 4 bases from J, the junction kept 3 bases outside the gene matches. The CDR3 consists of 13 residues. The germline gives CDR1 SEHNR, CDR2 FQNEAQ (reference sequence). The CDR3, as DNA: TGTGCCAGCAGCCAGGGGGCGCTCACTGAAGCTTTCTTT. The encoded protein is CASSQGALTEAFF.